The source of this T cell receptor beta chain is a study of cytomegalovirus exposure and HLA in healthy donors. Study-level results: For most subjects, TCR beta sequences were reported to predict HLA-A and HLA-B alleles with accuracy.

Healthy individuals who donated bone marrow served as the donors. Vbeta (60) and Jbeta (13) primers were used in the PCR. Assay: immunoSEQ multiplex PCR; the TCRdb copy retains only in-frame clones and omits some. The sample holds just under 60,000 clones. Notes on this clone: Its antigen is as yet unknown.

Sequences were obtained from PBMCs. The TCR originated in a male donor in good health and CMV-seronegative.

In nucleotides, the CDR3 is TGTGCCAGCAGTGGGACCGGGACTAGCGGGTCTTATGAGCAGTTCTTC. Translating gives CASSGTGTSGSYEQFF. The chain employs TRBV6-1 and TRBJ2-1, with 12 nucleotides matching TRBD2. The CDR3 covers 16 residues. From germline, CDR1 is MNHNS and CDR2 SASEGT. J lost 8 bases, V lost 4 bases, and 9 bases had no gene match.